This paragraph reports one T cell receptor beta chain. It was during active infection that Seattle patients were enrolled and then longitudinally followed. These data come from a study of blood T cell repertoires in COVID-19. As for the study in general: Sites in the United States, Italy and Spain provided acute and convalescent COVID-19 samples. From T cells, B-cell-depleted T cells, or PBMCs came the material, which was cDNA or gDNA.

As handled by the study authors: Nucleated cell number was recorded as an estimate derived from reference gene primer amplification. Generated by immunoSEQ multiplex PCR, the TCRdb table keeps only in-frame clones and is missing some. V, J and clone size are taken as reported in that table, and D and trimming were inferred from the DNA itself. The sample has around 280,000 clones, under 90% seen once. V dropped 5 bases and J dropped 6 bases, with 10 bases sitting between them. The CDR3 spans 12 residues. Germline-derived CDR1 and CDR2 are PRHDT and FYEKMQ (reference sequence). The V call is TRBV13, the J call TRBJ1-2, with a tentative D call TRBD1 (6 bases). This TCR was sampled from a woman in her 30s with COVID-19, enrolled during active disease. Sequencing was carried out using peripheral blood. In DNA, the CDR3 is TGTGCCAGCAGCCGCAACAGGGATGGCTACACCTTC. Protein: CASSRNRDGYTF.